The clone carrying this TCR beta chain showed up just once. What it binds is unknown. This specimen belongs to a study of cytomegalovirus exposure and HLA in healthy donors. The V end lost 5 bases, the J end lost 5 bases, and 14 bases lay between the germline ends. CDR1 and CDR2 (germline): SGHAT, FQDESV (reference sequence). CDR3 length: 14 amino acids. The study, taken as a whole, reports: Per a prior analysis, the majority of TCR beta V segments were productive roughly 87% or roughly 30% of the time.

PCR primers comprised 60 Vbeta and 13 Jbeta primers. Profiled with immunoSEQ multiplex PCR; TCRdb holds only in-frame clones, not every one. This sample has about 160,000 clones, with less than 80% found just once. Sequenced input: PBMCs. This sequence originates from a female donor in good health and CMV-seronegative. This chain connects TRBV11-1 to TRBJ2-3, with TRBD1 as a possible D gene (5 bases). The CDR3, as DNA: TGTGCCAGCAGCCTACGACAGCCGGAAGATACGCAGTATTTT. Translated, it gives CASSLRQPEDTQYF.